Following are 14 T cell receptor beta chains from one sample sequenced in a study of a mutant IDH1 vaccine in newly diagnosed glioma. Time point: week 47, end of study. Alongside topical imiquimod, each dose of vaccine comprised 300 ug of mutant IDH1 20-mer peptide. TCRdb's table, derived via immunoSEQ multiplex PCR, lists solely in-frame clones and lacks some. The repertoire holds more than 50,000 clones, with less than 65% as singletons. Their cognate antigens are unknown. The sample in question was peripheral blood mononuclear cells (PBMCs), obtained from a glioma patient whose treatment included an IDH1 peptide vaccine. The receptors come from a man aged 35 to 55 with glioma. Some clones in this sample may be carry-over from other donors' samples.

The chain links TRBV10-3 to TRBJ1-5, with D unresolved. CDR3 length equals 15 residues. Trimming took off 2 bases at V and 0 bases at J, with 8 bases between the two ends. Germline CDR1 is ENHRY and CDR2 is SYGVKD. This chain's CDR3 is CAISEGGHSNQPQHF. CDR3 nucleotides: TGTGCCATCAGTGAGGGAGGCCATAGCAATCAGCCCCAGCATTTT.

This sequence joins TRBV6-7 and TRBJ2-5; no firm D call. TRBV6-7 is marked as an open reading frame, function uncertain. This CDR3 spans 15 amino acids. V was cut by 6 bases and J by 0 bases, with 14 bases left in between. For the CDR3, the DNA is TGTGCCAGCAGCGCACCAGAGGATAACCAAGAGACCCAGTACTTC. Protein product: CASSAPEDNQETQYF.

This clone was found a few times. The CDR3 region is CASSPGTAGAYGYTF. The CDR3 DNA reads as TGTGCCAGCAGCCCAGGGACAGCCGGTGCCTATGGCTACACCTTC. V usage is TRBV5-6 and J usage is TRBJ1-2; 7 nucleotides agree with TRBD1. The CDR3 totals 15 residues. V was clipped by 4 bases and J by 4 bases; unmatched bases: 10. From germline, CDR1 is SGHDT and CDR2 YYEEEE.

The chain joins TRBV6-5 to TRBJ2-7; unclear D gene. The length of the CDR3 is 11 residues. Trimming took 4 bases from V and 11 from J, leaving 12 bases between them. CDR1 MNHEY and CDR2 SVGAGI come from the germline V gene. Here the CDR3 reads CASSFLEREYF. The DNA of the CDR3 is TGTGCCAGCAGTTTTCTCGAGCGCGAGTACTTC.

The chain links TRBV18 to TRBJ1-2; 8 positions agree with TRBD1. The V gene's germline CDR1 is KGHSH and CDR2 LQKENI. J was trimmed by 2 bases and V by 6 bases; bases with no gene match: 8. The CDR3 runs to 15 residues. The CDR3 DNA sequence: TGTGCCAGCTCGCAAGACAGGGGCTTAAACTATGGCTACACCTTC. This gives the protein CASSQDRGLNYGYTF.

The chain uses TRBV9 and TRBJ2-1; 7 nucleotides agree with TRBD2. Trimming took 3 bases from V and 5 from J; bases not matched to a gene: 8. The CDR3 spans 15 residues. Germline V gene sequence: CDR1 SGDLS, CDR2 YYNGEE. CDR3 in amino acids: CASSAPAGLDNEQFF. The CDR3 bases are TGTGCCAGCAGCGCACCGGCAGGACTAGACAATGAGCAGTTCTTC.

This clone has a single count. V and J are TRBV5-6 and TRBJ2-3; tentatively, D is TRBD1 or TRBD2 (5 bases each). V lost 4 bases and J 6 bases, leaving 12 bases between the germline ends. The CDR3 spans 13 residues. Germline CDR1 and CDR2: SGHDT and YYEEEE. CDR3 residues: CASSRAGTDTQYF. CDR3 coding DNA: TGTGCCAGCAGCCGCGCAGGGACCGATACGCAGTATTTT.

The chain recombines TRBV27 with TRBJ2-6, with 7 bases matching TRBD1. V gave up 4 bases and J gave up 0 bases; unmatched junction bases: 0. This CDR3 is 15 amino acids long. Looked up from germline, CDR1 is MNHEY and CDR2 is SMNVEV (reference sequence). The CDR3 loop is CASSSGGSGANVLTF. CDR3 in DNA: TGTGCCAGCAGTTCAGGGGGCTCTGGGGCCAACGTCCTGACTTTC.

In this sample, this clone turned up a few times. V and J are TRBV4-1 and TRBJ2-6; 11 bases fit TRBD1. Per germline, CDR1 MGHRA and CDR2 YSYEKL. The junction had 4 bases not matched to a gene; V was cut back by 7 bases and J by 2 bases. This CDR3 contains 16 residues. The CDR3 DNA sequence: TGCGCCAGCAATGGACAGGGGGCTACTGGGGCCAACGTCCTGACTTTC. As protein: CASNGQGATGANVLTF.

This clone turned up a few times. The J gene is TRBJ1-1, the V gene TRBV7-2, with D unresolved. Per germline, CDR1 SGHTA and CDR2 FQGNSA. The CDR3 spans 13 residues. V was clipped by 4 bases and J by 3 bases, with 9 bases between them. For the CDR3, the DNA is TGTGCCAGCAGCTCATTGGCGGACACTGAAGCTTTCTTT. It is translated as CASSSLADTEAFF.

The V gene is TRBV5-1, the J gene TRBJ2-3; no clear D gene. Germline values: CDR1 SGHRS, CDR2 YFSETQ. V was shortened by 2 bases and J by 8 bases, with 6 bases between the two germline ends. The CDR3 loop spans 11 amino acids. CDR3 nucleotides: TGCGCCAGCAGCTTTGATAGTACGCAGTATTTT. Its translation: CASSFDSTQYF.

The chain has TRBV2 and TRBJ1-2; D call uncertain. Per the germline V gene, CDR1 is SNHLY and CDR2 is FYNNEI. The CDR3 runs to 13 residues. V lost 3 bases to trimming and J lost 4 bases, with 9 bases between them. CDR3 bases: TGTGCCAGCAGTGAGGATGACATCTATGGCTACACCTTC. Translated, it gives CASSEDDIYGYTF. Looking up the rest from reference TRBV2 and TRBJ1-2 gives the full variable domain: EPEVTQTPSHQVTQMGQEVILRCVPISNHLYFYWYRQILGQKVEFLVSFYNNEISEKSEIFDDQFSVERPDGSNFTLKIRSTKLEDSAMYFCASSEDDIYGYTFGSGTRLTVV.

This clone has more than one count but fewer than ten. The genes are TRBV6-5 and TRBJ1-6, with 10 bases matching TRBD1. After removal of 6 bases from V and 7 bases from J, the junction contained 6 bases not matched to a gene. CDR1 MNHEY and CDR2 SVGAGI come from the germline V gene. This CDR3 is 15 amino acids long. CDR3 loop: CASSLRGQGNSPLHF. CDR3 nucleotides: TGTGCCAGCAGCCTGAGGGGACAGGGGAATTCACCCCTCCACTTT.

The chain combines TRBV18 with TRBJ2-2, with D maybe TRBD2 (5 bases). Trimming shortened V by 2 bases and J by 5 bases, and 6 bases separated the two germline ends. This CDR3 has 13 amino acids. Germline CDR1 is KGHSH and CDR2 is LQKENI. The CDR3 loop is CASSPERTGELFF. CDR3 coding DNA: TGTGCCAGCTCACCAGAGCGGACCGGGGAGCTGTTTTTT.